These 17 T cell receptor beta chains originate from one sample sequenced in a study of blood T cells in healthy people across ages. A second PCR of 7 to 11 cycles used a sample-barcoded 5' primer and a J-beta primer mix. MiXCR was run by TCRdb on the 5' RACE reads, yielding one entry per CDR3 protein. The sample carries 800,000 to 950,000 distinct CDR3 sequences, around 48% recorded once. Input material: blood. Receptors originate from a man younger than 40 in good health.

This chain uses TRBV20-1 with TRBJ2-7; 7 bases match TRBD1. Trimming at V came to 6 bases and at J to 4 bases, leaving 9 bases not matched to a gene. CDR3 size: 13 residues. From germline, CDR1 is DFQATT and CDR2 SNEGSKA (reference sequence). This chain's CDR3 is CSAGTANGYEQYF. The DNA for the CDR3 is TGCAGTGCGGGGACAGCAAACGGATACGAGCAGTACTTC.

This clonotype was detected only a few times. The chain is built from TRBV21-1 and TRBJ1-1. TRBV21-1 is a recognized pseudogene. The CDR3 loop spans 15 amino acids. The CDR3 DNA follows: TGTGCCAGCAGCAAAGTTGGCCAGCGCTACACTGAAGCTTTCTTT. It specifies CASSKVGQRYTEAFF.

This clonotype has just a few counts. The CDR3 coding sequence is TGTGCCAGCAGCCAAGATCCCTCGGGGGGAGAGACCCAGTACTTC. It encodes CASSQDPSGGETQYF. The chain recombines TRBV4-2 with TRBJ2-5; 7 bases are a match to TRBD2. The CDR3 sequence is 15 residues long. The V and J ends lost 0 bases and 4 bases, in that order; junction bases with no gene match: 5. CDR1 is LGHNA, CDR2 YNFKEQ, per germline.

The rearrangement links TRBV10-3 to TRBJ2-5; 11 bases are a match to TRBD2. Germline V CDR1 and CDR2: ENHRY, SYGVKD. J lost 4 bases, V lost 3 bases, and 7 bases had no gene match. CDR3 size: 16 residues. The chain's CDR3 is CAISEWGTSGGETQYF. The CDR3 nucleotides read TGTGCCATCAGTGAATGGGGCACTAGCGGGGGAGAGACCCAGTACTTC.

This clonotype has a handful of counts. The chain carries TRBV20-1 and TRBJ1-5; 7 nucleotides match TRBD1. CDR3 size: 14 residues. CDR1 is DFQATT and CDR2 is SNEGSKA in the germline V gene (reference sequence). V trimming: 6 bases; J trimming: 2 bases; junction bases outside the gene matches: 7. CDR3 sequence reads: CSAMMTGRNQPQHF. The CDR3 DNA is TGCAGTGCGATGATGACAGGGCGCAATCAGCCCCAGCATTTT.

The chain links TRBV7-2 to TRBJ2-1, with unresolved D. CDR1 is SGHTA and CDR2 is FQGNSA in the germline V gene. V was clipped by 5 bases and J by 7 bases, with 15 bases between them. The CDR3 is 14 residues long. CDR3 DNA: TGTGCCAGCAGCCCCCCTCCTTTGGGGAATGAGCAGTTCTTC. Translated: CASSPPPLGNEQFF.

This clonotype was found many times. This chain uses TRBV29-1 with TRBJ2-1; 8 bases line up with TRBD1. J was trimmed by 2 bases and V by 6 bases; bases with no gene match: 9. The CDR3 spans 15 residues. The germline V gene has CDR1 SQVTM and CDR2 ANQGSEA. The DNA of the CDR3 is TGCAGCGTCGACTCTCCGACAGGGGCCTACAATGAGCAGTTCTTC. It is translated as CSVDSPTGAYNEQFF.

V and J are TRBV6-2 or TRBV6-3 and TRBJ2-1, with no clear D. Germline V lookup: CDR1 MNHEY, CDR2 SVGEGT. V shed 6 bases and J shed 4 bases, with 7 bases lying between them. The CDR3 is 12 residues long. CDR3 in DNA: TGTGCCAGCAGGGACGGGTACAATGAGCAGTTCTTC. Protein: CASRDGYNEQFF.

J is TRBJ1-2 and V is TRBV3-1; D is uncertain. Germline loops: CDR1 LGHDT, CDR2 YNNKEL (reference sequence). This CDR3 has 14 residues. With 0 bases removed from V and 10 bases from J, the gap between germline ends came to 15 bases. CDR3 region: CASSQDGRPRLYTF. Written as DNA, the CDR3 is TGTGCCAGCAGCCAAGACGGCCGGCCAAGACTCTACACCTTC.

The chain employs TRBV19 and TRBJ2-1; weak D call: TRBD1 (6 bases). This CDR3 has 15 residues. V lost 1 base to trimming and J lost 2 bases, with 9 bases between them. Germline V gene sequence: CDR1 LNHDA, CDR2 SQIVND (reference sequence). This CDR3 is CASSIAGVPYNEQFF. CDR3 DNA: TGTGCCAGTAGTATAGCAGGGGTCCCCTACAATGAGCAGTTCTTC.

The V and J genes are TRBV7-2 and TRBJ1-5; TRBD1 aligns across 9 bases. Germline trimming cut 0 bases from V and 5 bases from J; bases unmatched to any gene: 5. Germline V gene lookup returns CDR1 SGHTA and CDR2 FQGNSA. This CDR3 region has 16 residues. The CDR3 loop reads CASSLAGDRAYQPQHF. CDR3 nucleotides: TGTGCCAGCAGCTTAGCGGGGGACAGGGCATATCAGCCCCAGCATTTT.

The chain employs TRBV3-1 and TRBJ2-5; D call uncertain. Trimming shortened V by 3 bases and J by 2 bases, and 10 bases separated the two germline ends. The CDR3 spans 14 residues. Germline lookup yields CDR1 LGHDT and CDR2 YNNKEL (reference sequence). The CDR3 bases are TGTGCCAGCAGCCAGGTCGACAAGCAAGAGACCCAGTACTTC. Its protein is CASSQVDKQETQYF.

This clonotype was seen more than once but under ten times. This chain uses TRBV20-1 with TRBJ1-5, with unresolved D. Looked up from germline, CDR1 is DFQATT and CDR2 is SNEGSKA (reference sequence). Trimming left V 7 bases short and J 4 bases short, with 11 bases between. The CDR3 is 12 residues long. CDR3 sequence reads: CSGLGRNQPQHF. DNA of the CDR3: TGCAGTGGATTAGGGAGGAATCAGCCCCAGCATTTT.

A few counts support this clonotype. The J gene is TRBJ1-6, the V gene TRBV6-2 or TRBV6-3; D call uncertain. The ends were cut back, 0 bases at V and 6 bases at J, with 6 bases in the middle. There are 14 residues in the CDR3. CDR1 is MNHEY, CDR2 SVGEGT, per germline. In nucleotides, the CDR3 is TGTGCCAGCAGTTACTCCGTCTCTAATTCACCCCTCCACTTT. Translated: CASSYSVSNSPLHF.

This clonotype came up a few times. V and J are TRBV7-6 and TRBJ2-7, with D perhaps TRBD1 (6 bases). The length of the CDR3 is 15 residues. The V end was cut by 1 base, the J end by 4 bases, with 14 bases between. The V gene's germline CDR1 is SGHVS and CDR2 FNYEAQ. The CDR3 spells CASSLVETGVYEQYF. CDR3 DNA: TGTGCCAGCAGCTTAGTCGAGACAGGAGTTTACGAGCAGTACTTC.

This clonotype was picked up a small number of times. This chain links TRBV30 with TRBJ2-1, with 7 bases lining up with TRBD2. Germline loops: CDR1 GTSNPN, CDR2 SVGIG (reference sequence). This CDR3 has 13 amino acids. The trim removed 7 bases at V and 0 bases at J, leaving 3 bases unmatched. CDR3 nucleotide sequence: TGTGCCTTGAGCGGGGCCTCCTACAATGAGCAGTTCTTC. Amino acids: CALSGASYNEQFF.

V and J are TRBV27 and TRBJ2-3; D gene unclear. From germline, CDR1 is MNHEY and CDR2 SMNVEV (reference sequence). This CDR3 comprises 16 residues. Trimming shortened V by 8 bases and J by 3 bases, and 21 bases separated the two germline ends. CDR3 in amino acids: CASSLEQSRRTDTQYF. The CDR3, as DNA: TGTGCCAGCTCCCTAGAGCAGTCGAGAAGGACAGATACGCAGTATTTT.